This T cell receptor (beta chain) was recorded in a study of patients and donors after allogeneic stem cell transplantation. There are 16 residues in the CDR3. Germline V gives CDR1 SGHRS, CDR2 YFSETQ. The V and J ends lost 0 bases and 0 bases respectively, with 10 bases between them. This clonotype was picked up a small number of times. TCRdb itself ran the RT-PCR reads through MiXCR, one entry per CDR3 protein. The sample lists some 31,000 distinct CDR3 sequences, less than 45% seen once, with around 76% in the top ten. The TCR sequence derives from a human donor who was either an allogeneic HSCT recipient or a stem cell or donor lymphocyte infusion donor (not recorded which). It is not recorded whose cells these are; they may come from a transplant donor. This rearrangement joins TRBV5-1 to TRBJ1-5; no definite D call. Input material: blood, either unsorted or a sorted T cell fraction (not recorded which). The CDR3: CASSLDGLYSNQPQHF. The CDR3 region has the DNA TGCGCCAGCAGCTTGGACGGACTTTATAGCAATCAGCCCCAGCATTTT.